A single sample is the source of the 11 T cell receptor beta chains below, sequenced in a study of shared clonotypes between healthy human individuals. Only in-frame clones appear in the TCRdb table, and some are missing; sequencing was by immunoSEQ multiplex PCR. The sample contains some 2,500,000 clones, 85% to 95% of which appear only once. The sequenced sample consisted of naive CD4+ T cells from PBMCs. This sample's subset: CD45RA+ positively selected. The receptor set was obtained from a man aged 18 to 30 in good health. Some clones in this sample may be carry-over from other donors' samples.

The rearrangement joins TRBV5-1 to TRBJ2-7; 14 bases match TRBD2. Looked up from germline, CDR1 is SGHRS and CDR2 is YFSETQ. This CDR3 comprises 19 residues. The V gene end was trimmed by 5 bases and the J gene end by 6 bases; junction bases not matched to a gene: 19. CDR3 sequence reads: CASRHKPGLAGEPRGEQYF. Written as DNA, the CDR3 is TGCGCCAGCAGGCATAAACCGGGACTAGCGGGGGAACCCAGGGGCGAGCAGTACTTC.

This clone appeared once. The chain joins TRBV7-2 to TRBJ2-3; TRBD2 matches 8 bases. Unmatched junction bases numbered 13, after V lost 1 base and J lost 4 bases. This CDR3 spans 18 amino acids. Germline-derived CDR1 and CDR2 are SGHTA and FQGNSA. CDR3 nucleotide sequence: TGTGCCAGCAGCTTAGTCGCGGGAGGCGGGGCGGGCGCAGATACGCAGTATTTT. Protein sequence: CASSLVAGGGAGADTQYF.

The chain links TRBV7-3 to TRBJ2-2; tentatively, D is TRBD1 or TRBD2 (6 bases each). Trimming took off 0 bases at V and 4 bases at J, with 12 bases between the two ends. CDR3 length: 16 amino acids. Germline V CDR1 and CDR2: SGHTA, FQGTGA. Here the CDR3 reads CASSLTGGAGTGELFF. The CDR3 region has the DNA TGTGCCAGCAGCTTAACGGGGGGCGCCGGCACCGGGGAGCTGTTTTTT.

The chain joins TRBV6-1 to TRBJ1-1; D gene unclear. From germline, CDR1 is MNHNS and CDR2 SASEGT. V lost 1 base and J 1 base, leaving 7 bases between the germline ends. This CDR3 has 14 residues. The CDR3 region is CASSEDYRNTEAFF. In DNA, the CDR3 is TGTGCCAGCAGTGAAGATTACCGGAACACTGAAGCTTTCTTT.

The chain links TRBV6-5 to TRBJ2-5, with no clear D. Trimming stripped 4 bases from V and 5 bases from J, with 14 bases between. Germline CDR1 MNHEY, CDR2 SVGAGI. CDR3 length equals 14 residues. As DNA, the CDR3 is TGTGCCAGCAGTTGGGGAACTAACGGGGAGACCCAGTACTTC. It codes for CASSWGTNGETQYF.

The gene calls are TRBV5-1 and TRBJ2-7, with TRBD1 as a possible D gene (6 bases). This CDR3 is 14 amino acids long. CDR1 SGHRS and CDR2 YFSETQ come from the germline V gene. V lost 0 bases and J 6 bases, leaving 13 bases between the germline ends. The CDR3 nucleotides are TGCGCCAGCAGCTTGGAATGGGGGCGCGGCGAGCAGTACTTC. Its translation: CASSLEWGRGEQYF. The whole variable domain, remainder taken from reference TRBV5-1 and TRBJ2-7, is KAGVTQTPRYLIKTRGQQVTLSCSPISGHRSVSWYQQTPGQGLQFLFEYFSETQRNKGNFPGRFSGRQFSNSRSEMNVSTLELGDSALYLCASSLEWGRGEQYFGPGTRLTVT.

The count of this clone is one. The chain couples TRBV18 to TRBJ2-7, with TRBD1 matching 8 bases. In germline, CDR1 is KGHSH, CDR2 LQKENI. Trimming removed 2 bases from V and 7 bases from J; junction bases left unmatched: 7. CDR3 length equals 14 residues. The CDR3 nucleotides are TGTGCCAGCTCACCAAGCACAGGGGGAAGGGAGCAGTACTTC. Residues: CASSPSTGGREQYF. Based on the CDR3 plus reference TRBV18 and TRBJ2-7, the full variable domain is NAGVMQNPRHLVRRRGQEARLRCSPMKGHSHVYWYRQLPEEGLKFMVYLQKENIIDESGMPKERFSAEFPKEGPSILRIQQVVRGDSAAYFCASSPSTGGREQYFGPGTRLTVT.

J is TRBJ2-3 and V is TRBV4-2, with 7 bases fitting TRBD1. In germline, CDR1 is LGHNA, CDR2 YNFKEQ. The CDR3 length is 15 residues. V lost 4 bases to trimming and J lost 0 bases; unmatched junction nucleotides: 4. The CDR3 spells CASSPGDSSTDTQYF. DNA of the CDR3: TGTGCCAGCAGCCCAGGGGACAGCAGCACAGATACGCAGTATTTT.

This sequence joins TRBV11-3 and TRBJ2-1; weak D call: TRBD2 (6 bases). CDR3 size: 15 residues. Between the trimmed V and J ends, which lost 5 bases and 2 bases, there was a span of 13 bases. Germline V gene data show CDR1 as SGHNT and CDR2 as YENEEA. This chain's CDR3 is CASSQEGQPYNEQFF. CDR3 in DNA: TGTGCCAGCAGCCAGGAGGGTCAACCCTACAATGAGCAGTTCTTC.

This clone has only one observation. V is TRBV7-9 and J is TRBJ2-5; no reliable D call. V was clipped by 1 base and J by 1 base, with 13 bases between them. Germline values: CDR1 SEHNR, CDR2 FQNEAQ (reference sequence). CDR3 length: 16 residues. The CDR3 sequence is CASSLVITVPQETQYF. The CDR3 DNA sequence: TGTGCCAGCAGCTTAGTGATCACGGTACCCCAAGAGACCCAGTACTTC.

The V and J genes are TRBV5-6 and TRBJ1-1; TRBD1 is a possible D gene (5 bases). From germline, CDR1 is SGHDT and CDR2 YYEEEE. The CDR3 has 15 residues. The V end was cut by 2 bases, the J end by 1 base, with 12 bases between. The CDR3 coding sequence is TGTGCCAGCAGCTTTTTTGGGGCCACGAACACTGAAGCTTTCTTT. Translated: CASSFFGATNTEAFF. Full variable domain (rest looked up from reference TRBV5-6 and TRBJ1-1): DAGVTQSPTHLIKTRGQQVTLRCSPKSGHDTVSWYQQALGQGPQFIFQYYEEEERQRGNFPDRFSGHQFPNYSSELNVNALLLGDSALYLCASSFFGATNTEAFFGQGTRLTVV.